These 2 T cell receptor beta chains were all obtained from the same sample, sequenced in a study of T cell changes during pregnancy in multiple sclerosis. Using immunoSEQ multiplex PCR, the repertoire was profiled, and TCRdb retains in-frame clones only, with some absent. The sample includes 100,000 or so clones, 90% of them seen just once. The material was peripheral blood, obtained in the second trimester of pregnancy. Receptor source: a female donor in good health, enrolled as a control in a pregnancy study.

CDR3 nucleotides: TGTGCCAGCAGCCAAGGGGGGGGGAGACGGAACTATGGCTACACCTTC. Protein sequence: CASSQGGGRRNYGYTF. This chain uses TRBV4-2 with TRBJ1-2, with a tentative D call TRBD1 (5 bases). The CDR3 contains 16 residues. V lost 1 base and J 2 bases, leaving 14 bases between the germline ends. In germline, CDR1 is LGHNA, CDR2 YNFKEQ.

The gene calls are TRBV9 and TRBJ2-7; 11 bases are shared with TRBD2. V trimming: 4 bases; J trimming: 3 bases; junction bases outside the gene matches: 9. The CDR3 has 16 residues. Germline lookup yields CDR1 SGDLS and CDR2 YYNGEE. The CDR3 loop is CASSPRSGRGDYEQYF. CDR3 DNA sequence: TGTGCCAGCAGCCCCCGTAGCGGGAGGGGTGACTACGAGCAGTACTTC.